This T cell receptor (beta chain) derives from a study of beta chain features in type 1 diabetes (dated by TCRdb to 2016 to 2019). Regarding the study in general: Mean age, gender distribution, total cell number and subset yield were not different between patients and healthy donors. Across all samples, about 110 million sorted cells were examined, and cell number per subset correlated strongly with RNA yield. Whereas all 28 donors provided naive and central memory subsets, regulatory and stem cell-like memory subsets were isolated from just 8 patients and about 8 healthy donors. The study compared TCRB repertoires of sorted circulating CD4+ T cell subsets between recently diagnosed type 1 diabetes patients and matched healthy donors.

Comment on this clone: Its specific antigen is unknown. No per-base quality is available; no much larger clone lies one base away.

A single peripheral blood draw of about 116 mL on average was collected from each donor into heparinised tubes. Using a panel that included CD45RO, CCR7, CD25, CD127, CD95 and CD27, naive, central memory, regulatory and stem cell-like memory CD4+ T cells were sorted on a BD FACSAria II. Purity was above 98% for every sorted population. PBMCs were separated immediately by Lymphoprep density gradient centrifugation and were stained directly, without being cultured. So that batch effects would be minimized, each experiment stained and sorted samples in pairs, pairing one healthy donor with one patient. Points the paper makes about the study in general: The naive, central memory and regulatory TCRB repertoires appeared to resemble one another more closely among patients than among healthy donors. Because cDNA was sequenced instead of genomic DNA, activated cells with high expression could be over-represented, although the groups did not differ in activation or CD3 levels. Patients with type 1 diabetes made fewer insertions and deleted more nucleotides at VDJ recombination sites, implying thymic rearrangement abnormalities. PCR might favor shorter templates, but patient and control samples were amplified and corrected together, so any skew would affect both groups equally. HLA sub-analyses involved small numbers of individuals, so any influence of HLA type on TCRB rearrangement remained unresolved. In all four CD4+ subsets, TCRB CDR3 length was moderately but significantly shorter in type 1 diabetes patients.

The germline V gene (reference sequence) yields GTSNPN for CDR1 and SVGIG for CDR2. Relative to germline, V is missing 6 bases and J is missing 4 bases, with 4 bases of the junction outside any gene match. There are 13 amino acids in the CDR3, from cysteine to phenylalanine inclusive. This entry keeps only the CDR3 DNA: 39 bases, framed from base 1. The High Capacity cDNA Reverse Transcription Kit was used to reverse transcribe all of the isolated RNA, meaning that expressed TCRB transcripts were what got sequenced. Deep immunoSEQ sequencing was performed on naive, central memory and regulatory T cell samples, with an average of about 3.57 million total reads per sample. Sorted cells were lysed in RLT buffer and RNA was extracted with DNase-treated RNeasy Micro or Mini kits, depending on cell number. Each cell subset was processed separately to prevent cross-contamination, with patient and healthy donor samples processed together. The immunoSEQ multiplex PCR was used to amplify TCRB sequences from cDNA, generating 87-bp fragments that spanned the CDR3 region. Amplicons were sequenced on the Illumina HiSeq platform. As for how the authors treated the data: Synthetic template baselines were used to correct PCR bias computationally, reads within Hamming distance 2 were collapsed together, and singletons that could not be merged were discarded. Reads were aligned against IMGT so that V, D and J genes, CDR3 length and insertions or deletions at six rearrangement sites could be assigned. Within each subset, clonotype counts were normalized to the number of sorted cells before true diversity and Gini coefficients were calculated with the tcR R package. The overlap coefficient, calculated on TCRB nucleotide sequences, was used to quantify repertoire sharing. As a proxy for the pre-selection repertoire, out-of-frame TCRB sequences from naive cells were analyzed. What TCRdb holds here is the immuneACCESS table cut down to in-frame rearrangements. Part of the clones is not present; checked against another copy, under half of the missing clones reflect an unresolved V gene, and the others are unexplained. For V, J and clone size, that table is used; D and trimming come from the DNA. Recorded for this sample are hundreds of thousands of clones; 30% of them occurred a single time. About 0.065% of the sample goes to the ten largest clones.

The clonotype comes from a man in his late teens or twenties in good health. The sample was naive CD4+ T cells from blood. The sample's cell subset or site label, in plain terms: true naive CD4+ T cells. This sequence uses TRBV30 and TRBJ2-7; 12 of the junction bases match TRBD2. The CDR3 region has the sequence CACVLAGGYEQYF. The DNA sequence reads TGTGCCTGTGTCCTAGCGGGAGGGTACGAGCAGTACTTC.